This T cell receptor beta chain was captured by sequencing in a study of blood T cell repertoires in COVID-19 (dated by TCRdb to the early 2020s). Background for the entire study: The collaborator samples originated in the United States, Italy and Spain and spanned the acute and convalescent phases of COVID-19. The dataset comprised deeply sampled blood TCRbeta repertoires from subjects exposed to, actively infected with, or recovered from COVID-19. Samples came from the ongoing ImmuneRACE study (first 160 participants) plus 1,254 subjects from 6 global collaborators. Where HLA class I and class II types were available, the types were taken from metadata supplied by the sample provider, not from assay-based typing. The material from the prospective study consisted of cDNA or gDNA derived from T cells, B-cell-depleted T cells, or PBMCs. A freely available public database, intended as a resource for researchers studying the immune response to SARS-CoV-2, is where the repertoires were released. Sample metadata almost always included a de-identified subject ID, COVID-19 status, age in years and sex. Here is what the overall study found, with its caveats: The quantity of clinical and demographic metadata differed by source and by participant and was supplied without curation.

TCRbeta CDR3 regions were amplified from genomic DNA by means of the immunoSEQ Assay, a bias-controlled multiplex PCR. The paper's processing steps were these. The number of nucleated cells in each sample was estimated from the amplification of reference gene primers within the assay. Sequence reads were collapsed and filtered to measure the absolute abundance of every unique TCRbeta CDR3 rearrangement. Productive Simpson clonality was computed per sample as the square root of Simpson's diversity index over productive rearrangements. The table was pulled from immuneACCESS by TCRdb, which kept in-frame rearrangements only. Such tables lose some clones; where checked, under half of the loss comes from unresolved V genes, and the rest has no known cause. V and J calls plus clone size are reproduced from that table; the DNA served to infer D and trimming. The sample yields approximately 24,000 clones; around nine tenths were counted once. 8% to 9.5% of the sample rests with the top ten.

V trim: 6 bases; J trim: 2 bases; unmatched bases: 8. The CDR3 extends over 15 residues, inclusive of both ends. Left in the record is the CDR3 DNA by itself, 45 bases read in frame from the first base. For CDR1 and CDR2, the germline V gene lists KGHSH and LQKENI. On this clone itself: Its antigen is currently not known. The CDR3 end shows no conserved phenylalanine or tryptophan, and so a read error is likely.

Whole blood was collected in K2EDTA tubes by collaborating institutions according to the institutions' own protocols. Collaborator samples were shipped for TCRbeta analysis as frozen whole blood, isolated PBMCs, or DNA extracted from either sample type. The rearrangement combines TRBV18 with TRBJ2-7; 9 of the junction bases match TRBD2. The sequenced material came from peripheral blood. The TCR was taken from a man between 45 and 60 years old with active COVID-19. The CDR3 has the sequence CASSAQGGRAYEQYA. Read as DNA, the sequence is TGTGCCAGCTCCGCCCAAGGCGGGAGGGCCTACGAGCAGTACGCC.